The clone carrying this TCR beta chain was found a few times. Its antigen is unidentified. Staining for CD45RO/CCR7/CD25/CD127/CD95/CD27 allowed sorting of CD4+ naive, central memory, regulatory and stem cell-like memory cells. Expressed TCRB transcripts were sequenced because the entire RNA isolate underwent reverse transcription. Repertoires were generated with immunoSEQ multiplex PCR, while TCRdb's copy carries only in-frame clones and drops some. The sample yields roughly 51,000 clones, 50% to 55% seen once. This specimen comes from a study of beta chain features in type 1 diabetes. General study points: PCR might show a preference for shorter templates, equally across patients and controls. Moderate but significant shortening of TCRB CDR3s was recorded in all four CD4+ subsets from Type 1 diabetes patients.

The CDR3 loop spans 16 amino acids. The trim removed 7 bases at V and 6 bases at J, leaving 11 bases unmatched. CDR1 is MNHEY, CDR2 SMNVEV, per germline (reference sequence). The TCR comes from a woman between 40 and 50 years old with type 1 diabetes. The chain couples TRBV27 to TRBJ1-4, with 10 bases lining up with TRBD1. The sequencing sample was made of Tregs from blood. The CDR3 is CASKAGLGTGDEKLFF. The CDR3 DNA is TGTGCCAGCAAGGCTGGCCTCGGGACAGGGGATGAAAAACTGTTTTTT.